This section outlines one T cell receptor beta chain sequence together with its context. The antigen is undetermined. These data belong to a study of shared clonotypes between healthy human individuals. In the naive CD8 group, cells lacked CD45RO and were positively selected for CCR7, so terminally differentiated effector memory CD45RA+ cells were left out. Donors were healthy HIV-negative adults without recently reported acute infections or vaccinations. Broader study findings: Of the naive CD4 clonotypes, around 5.2% were shared across several donors. Naive subsets, compared against memory subsets, generally had larger estimated richness values.

In the study's own analysis: With immunoSEQ giving junction-only sequences and no quality scores, filtering differed. Clones were read by immunoSEQ multiplex PCR, and TCRdb kept only the in-frame ones, dropping some. V and J calls and clone size are those listed in that table; D and trimming were worked out from the DNA. The table records millions of clones, approximately 94% of them present only once. The ends were cut back, 4 bases at V and 4 bases at J, with 18 bases in the middle. CDR1 MDHEN and CDR2 SYDVKM come from the germline V gene. The CDR3 sequence is 16 residues long. This clonotype was sampled from a man between 18 and 35 years old in good health. The material sequenced was naive CD8+ T cells sorted from blood. This chain uses TRBV28 with TRBJ2-3; a weak D match, TRBD1 (6 bases). In DNA, the CDR3 is TGTGCCAGCAGTTCCTACAGGGTGATGGAAGCAGATACGCAGTATTTT. It codes for CASSSYRVMEADTQYF. Full variable domain (rest looked up from reference TRBV28 and TRBJ2-3): DVKVTQSSRYLVKRTGEKVFLECVQDMDHENMFWYRQDPGLGLRLIYFSYDVKMKEKGDIPEGYSVSREKKERFSLILESASTNQTSMYLCASSSYRVMEADTQYFGPGTRLTVL.